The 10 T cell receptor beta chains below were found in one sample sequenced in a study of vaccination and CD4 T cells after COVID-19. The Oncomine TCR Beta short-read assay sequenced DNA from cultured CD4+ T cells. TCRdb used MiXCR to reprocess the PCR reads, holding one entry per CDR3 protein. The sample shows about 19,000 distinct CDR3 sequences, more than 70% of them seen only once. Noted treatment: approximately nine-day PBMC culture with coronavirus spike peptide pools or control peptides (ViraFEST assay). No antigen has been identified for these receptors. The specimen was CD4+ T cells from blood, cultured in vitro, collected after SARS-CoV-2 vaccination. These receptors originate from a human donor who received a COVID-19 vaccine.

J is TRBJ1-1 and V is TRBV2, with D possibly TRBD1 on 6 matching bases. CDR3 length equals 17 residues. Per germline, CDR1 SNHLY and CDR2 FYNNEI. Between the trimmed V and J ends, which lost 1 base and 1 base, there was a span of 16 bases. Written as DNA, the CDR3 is TGTGCCAGCAGTGAAGGGCTGGCAGGGACAACGAACACTGAAGCTTTCTTT. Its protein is CASSEGLAGTTNTEAFF. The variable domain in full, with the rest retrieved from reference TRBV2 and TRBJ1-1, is EPEVTQTPSHQVTQMGQEVILRCVPISNHLYFYWYRQILGQKVEFLVSFYNNEISEKSEIFDDQFSVERPDGSNFTLKIRSTKLEDSAMYFCASSEGLAGTTNTEAFFGQGTRLTVV.

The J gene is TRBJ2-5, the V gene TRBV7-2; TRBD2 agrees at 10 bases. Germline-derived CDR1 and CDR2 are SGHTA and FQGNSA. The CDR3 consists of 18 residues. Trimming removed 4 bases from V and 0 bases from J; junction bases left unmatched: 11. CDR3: CASSSGLLAGSYQETQYF. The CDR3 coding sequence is TGTGCCAGCAGCTCAGGACTACTAGCGGGGTCGTACCAAGAGACCCAGTACTTC.

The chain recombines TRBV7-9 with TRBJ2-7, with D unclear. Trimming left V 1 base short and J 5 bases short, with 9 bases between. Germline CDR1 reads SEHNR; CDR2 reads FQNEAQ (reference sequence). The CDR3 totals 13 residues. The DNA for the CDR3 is TGTGCCAGCAGCTTAGACACCAGTCACGAGCAGTACTTC. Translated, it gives CASSLDTSHEQYF.

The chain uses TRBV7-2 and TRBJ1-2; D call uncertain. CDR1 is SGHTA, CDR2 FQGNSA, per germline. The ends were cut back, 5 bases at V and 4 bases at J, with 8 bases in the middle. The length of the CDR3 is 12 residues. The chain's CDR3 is CASSASTYGYTF. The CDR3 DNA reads TGTGCCAGCAGCGCGTCCACCTATGGCTACACCTTC.

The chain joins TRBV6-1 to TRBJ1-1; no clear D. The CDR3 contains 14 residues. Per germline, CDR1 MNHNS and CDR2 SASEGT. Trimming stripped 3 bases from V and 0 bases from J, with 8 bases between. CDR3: CASSDPGMNTEAFF. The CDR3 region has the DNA TGTGCCAGCAGTGACCCGGGGATGAACACTGAAGCTTTCTTT.

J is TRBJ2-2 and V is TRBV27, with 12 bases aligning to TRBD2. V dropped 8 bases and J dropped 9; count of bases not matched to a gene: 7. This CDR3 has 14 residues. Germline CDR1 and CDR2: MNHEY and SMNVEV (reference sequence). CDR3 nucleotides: TGTGCCAGCCGGACTAGCGGGGCCCGGAGGGAGCTGTTTTTT. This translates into CASRTSGARRELFF.

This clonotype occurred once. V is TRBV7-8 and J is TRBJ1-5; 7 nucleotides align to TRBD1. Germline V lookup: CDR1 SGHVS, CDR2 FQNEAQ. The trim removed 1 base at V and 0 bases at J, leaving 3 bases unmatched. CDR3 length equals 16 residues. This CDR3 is CASSLEGAYSNQPQHF. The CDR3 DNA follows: TGTGCCAGCAGCTTAGAGGGGGCCTATAGCAATCAGCCCCAGCATTTT. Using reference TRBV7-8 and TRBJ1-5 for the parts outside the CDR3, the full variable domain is GAGVSQSPRYKVAKRGQDVALRCDPISGHVSLFWYQQALGQGPEFLTYFQNEAQLDKSGLPSDRFFAERPEGSVSTLKIQRTQQEDSAVYLCASSLEGAYSNQPQHFGDGTRLSIL.

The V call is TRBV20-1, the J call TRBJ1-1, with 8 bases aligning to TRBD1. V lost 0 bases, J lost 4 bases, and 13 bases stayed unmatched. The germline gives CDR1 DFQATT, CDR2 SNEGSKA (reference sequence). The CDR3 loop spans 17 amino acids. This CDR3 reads CSARDSAGGPLVTEAFF. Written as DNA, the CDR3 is TGCAGTGCTAGAGATTCGGCAGGGGGCCCCTTGGTCACTGAAGCTTTCTTT.

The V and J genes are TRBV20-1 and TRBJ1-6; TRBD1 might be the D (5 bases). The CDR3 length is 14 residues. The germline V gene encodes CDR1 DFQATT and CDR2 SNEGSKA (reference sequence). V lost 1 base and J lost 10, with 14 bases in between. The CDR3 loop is CSARVGQGRSPLHF. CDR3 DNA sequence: TGCAGTGCTAGAGTTGGGCAGGGCCGGTCACCCCTCCACTTT.

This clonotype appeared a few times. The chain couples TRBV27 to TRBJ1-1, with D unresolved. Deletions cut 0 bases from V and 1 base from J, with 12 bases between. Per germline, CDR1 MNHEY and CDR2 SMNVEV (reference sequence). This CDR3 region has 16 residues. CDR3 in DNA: TGTGCCAGCAGTTTATCGATGGGGTTGGAGAACACTGAAGCTTTCTTT. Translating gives CASSLSMGLENTEAFF.